This TCR beta chain stems from a study of shared clonotypes between healthy human individuals. The CDR3 is 16 residues long. CDR1 SGHVS and CDR2 FQNEAQ come from the germline V gene. The germline V and J ends were trimmed by 5 bases and 4 bases, with 15 bases remaining between them. This table comes from immunoSEQ multiplex PCR, and its TCRdb copy is limited to in-frame clones, with some not included. The data show some 2 million clones, roughly 95% seen once. Terminally differentiated effector memory CD45RA+ cells were excluded by CCR7 positive selection of CD45RO-negative cells. The sample taken for sequencing was naive CD8+ T cells sorted from blood. This chain uses TRBV7-8 with TRBJ1-6, with D perhaps TRBD1 (5 bases). This sequence originates from a man aged 18 to 29 in good health. CDR3 coding DNA: TGTGCCAGCAGCCCGCTCATAGAGGGGTATAATTCACCCCTCCACTTT. It is translated as CASSPLIEGYNSPLHF.